The 18 T cell receptor beta chains presented below share a single source sample, sequenced in a study of cytomegalovirus exposure and HLA in healthy donors. PCR amplification relied on 60 Vbeta primers (plus 13 Jbeta primers). The data were produced by immunoSEQ multiplex PCR, yet TCRdb's version contains in-frame clones alone and is incomplete. The sample shows 180,000 or so clones, approximately 73% of them seen only once. The sequenced sample was PBMCs. These receptor sequences come from a woman in her thirties in good health and CMV-seropositive.

J is TRBJ2-5 and V is TRBV5-4, with TRBD1 matching over 11 bases. Trimming cost V 4 bases and J 5 bases; bases outside gene matches: 10. Germline V lookup: CDR1 SGHNT, CDR2 YYREEE (reference sequence). The CDR3 totals 16 residues. As DNA, the CDR3 is TGTGCCAGCAGCCAAAAGGACAGGGGGCTCGGGGAGACCCAGTACTTC. Translating it yields CASSQKDRGLGETQYF. Supplemented by reference TRBV5-4 and TRBJ2-5, the full variable domain reads ETGVTQSPTHLIKTRGQQVTLRCSSQSGHNTVSWYQQALGQGPQFIFQYYREEENGRGNFPPRFSGLQFPNYSSELNVNALELDDSALYLCASSQKDRGLGETQYFGPGTRLLVL.

The chain employs TRBV27 and TRBJ2-5, with 10 bases identical to TRBD2. TRBJ2-7 matches the DNA end more closely, so the J call is doubtful. The CDR3 extends over 16 amino acids. Germline V gene sequence: CDR1 MNHEY, CDR2 SMNVEV (reference sequence). The CDR3 DNA is TGTGCCAGCAGTCGAGAGGGACTAGCGAACTCCTACGAGCAGTACTTC. This translates into CASSREGLANSYEQYF.

This clone appeared a few times. V usage is TRBV19 and J usage is TRBJ2-1; D is ambiguous. Germline V CDR1 and CDR2: LNHDA, SQIVND (reference sequence). The length of the CDR3 is 11 residues. V lost 7 bases to trimming and J lost 7 bases, with 8 bases between them. The CDR3 loop reads CASTLRNEQFF. Written as DNA, the CDR3 is TGTGCCAGTACCCTCAGGAATGAGCAGTTCTTC. Combining the CDR3 with reference TRBV19 and TRBJ2-1 gives the whole variable domain DGGITQSPKYLFRKEGQNVTLSCEQNLNHDAMYWYRQDPGQGLRLIYYSQIVNDFQKGDIAEGYSVSREKKESFPLTVTSAQKNPTAFYLCASTLRNEQFFGPGTRLTVL.

V usage is TRBV28 and J usage is TRBJ1-5; D is perhaps TRBD1 (5 bases). V lost 4 bases and J lost 4, with 8 bases in between. The germline V gene encodes CDR1 MDHEN and CDR2 SYDVKM. CDR3 length equals 13 residues. The CDR3 sequence is CASSSGWNQPQHF. The CDR3 DNA reads TGTGCCAGCAGTTCAGGGTGGAATCAGCCCCAGCATTTT.

The rearrangement uses TRBV19 and TRBJ1-5; 8 bases align to TRBD1. The CDR3 totals 22 residues. With 6 bases clipped from V and 3 bases from J, the junction kept 28 bases outside the gene matches. Germline-derived CDR1 and CDR2 are LNHDA and SQIVND (reference sequence). The CDR3 reads CASSPDYPSGTGQTLSNQPQHF. As DNA, the CDR3 is TGTGCCAGTAGCCCTGATTATCCCTCCGGGACAGGTCAAACTCTCTCCAATCAGCCCCAGCATTTT.

As regards this clone: The germline gene is not matched at one end of the junction; a read error may be the cause. The chain combines TRBV19 with TRBJ1-2, with 7 nucleotides matching TRBD1. The CDR3 totals 14 residues. Germline-derived CDR1 and CDR2 are LNHDA and SQIVND (reference sequence). This CDR3 reads CASNRGEPNYGYTF. The DNA for the CDR3 is TGTGCCAGTAACAGGGGCGAACCTAATTATGGCTACACCTTC.

This chain joins TRBV7-8 and TRBJ1-2; D may be TRBD1 (5 bases). The length of the CDR3 is 14 residues. Trimming took off 5 bases at V and 0 bases at J, with 10 bases between the two ends. Germline V gives CDR1 SGHVS, CDR2 FQNEAQ. The CDR3, as DNA: TGTGCCAGCAGCCCCGGACAAACTAACTATGGCTACACCTTC. Translation gives CASSPGQTNYGYTF.

V is TRBV6-5 and J is TRBJ1-6; D may be TRBD1 (6 bases). In germline, CDR1 is MNHEY, CDR2 SVGAGI. V was shortened by 4 bases and J by 6 bases, with 16 bases between the two germline ends. This CDR3 comprises 16 residues. CDR3 residues: CASSFTIQGFNSPLHF. CDR3 in DNA: TGTGCCAGCAGTTTCACCATACAGGGTTTTAATTCACCCCTCCACTTT.

The chain combines TRBV6-1 with TRBJ1-2; D remains unclear. Trimming took off 2 bases at V and 0 bases at J, with 10 bases between the two ends. In germline, CDR1 is MNHNS, CDR2 SASEGT. This CDR3 region has 15 residues. The CDR3 loop reads CASSEIGLANYGYTF. CDR3 coding DNA: TGTGCCAGCAGTGAAATTGGACTCGCTAACTATGGCTACACCTTC.

CDR3 nucleotides: TGTGCCAGCGGGACAGGATACGGCTACACCTTC. It is translated as CASGTGYGYTF. V gene TRBV2 combines with J gene TRBJ1-2, with TRBD1 matching over 8 bases. The CDR3 sequence is 11 residues long. The germline V gene encodes CDR1 SNHLY and CDR2 FYNNEI. The junction had 4 bases not matched to a gene; V was cut back by 8 bases and J by 8 bases.

The J gene is TRBJ1-3, the V gene TRBV5-6; D not resolved. This CDR3 is 15 amino acids long. Germline V gene data show CDR1 as SGHDT and CDR2 as YYEEEE. V was clipped by 4 bases and J by 2 bases, with 13 bases between them. The CDR3, as DNA: TGTGCCAGCAGCCTGACGGGCGGGACTGGAAACACCATATATTTT. Protein sequence: CASSLTGGTGNTIYF.

The chain has TRBV9 and TRBJ2-3; 15 nucleotides align to TRBD2. Germline V gene sequence: CDR1 SGDLS, CDR2 YYNGEE. Germline trimming cut 4 bases from V and 0 bases from J; bases unmatched to any gene: 9. CDR3 length: 19 residues. This CDR3 is CASSTRTSGGAVSTDTQYF. CDR3 nucleotides: TGTGCCAGCAGCACCCGGACTAGCGGGGGGGCCGTAAGCACAGATACGCAGTATTTT.

The V gene is TRBV10-1, the J gene TRBJ1-4, with 7 bases aligning to TRBD1. The germline V gene encodes CDR1 WNHNN and CDR2 SYGVQD (reference sequence). V lost 4 bases to trimming and J lost 4 bases; unmatched junction nucleotides: 3. This CDR3 region has 14 residues. CDR3 DNA: TGCGCCAGCAGTGCCTCAGGGGGTAATGAAAAACTGTTTTTT. Protein sequence: CASSASGGNEKLFF.

The chain is built from TRBV6-5 and TRBJ1-2, with D possibly TRBD1 on 5 matching bases. Germline V gene sequence: CDR1 MNHEY, CDR2 SVGAGI. This CDR3 spans 13 amino acids. The ends were cut back, 6 bases at V and 7 bases at J, with 15 bases in the middle. In DNA form, the CDR3 reads TGTGCCAGCAGCCCCCCCCAGGGAGGTGGCTACACCTTC. Amino acids: CASSPPQGGGYTF.

This clone was observed a handful of times. The chain is built from TRBV7-2 and TRBJ2-7, with 8 bases lining up with TRBD1. The V gene's germline CDR1 is SGHTA and CDR2 FQGNSA. Germline trimming cut 4 bases from V and 6 bases from J; bases unmatched to any gene: 11. This CDR3 contains 15 residues. The CDR3 coding sequence is TGTGCCAGCAGCTGGGGACAGGTCCAAGATAGCGAGCAGTACTTC. It specifies CASSWGQVQDSEQYF.

As concerns this clone: Other DNA sequences in this sample translate to the same CDR3. This chain uses TRBV9 with TRBJ2-7; TRBD1 aligns across 8 bases. The CDR3 covers 14 residues. Germline trimming cut 0 bases from V and 4 bases from J; bases unmatched to any gene: 3. Germline lookup yields CDR1 SGDLS and CDR2 YYNGEE. CDR3: CASSVGQGAYEQYF. CDR3 DNA: TGTGCCAGCAGCGTAGGGCAGGGGGCTTACGAGCAGTACTTC.

The V and J genes are TRBV6-5 and TRBJ2-2; D is possibly TRBD2 (6 bases). The CDR3 is made up of 13 amino acids. Germline assignment: CDR1 MNHEY and CDR2 SVGAGI. Deletions cut 8 bases from V and 6 bases from J, with 13 bases between. CDR3 amino acids: CASGRREAGELFF. The CDR3 DNA sequence: TGTGCCAGCGGGCGCAGGGAGGCCGGGGAGCTGTTTTTT.

The chain couples TRBV10-3 to TRBJ2-7; 7 nucleotides match TRBD2. V dropped 10 bases and J dropped 2; count of bases not matched to a gene: 17. This CDR3 is built from 16 residues. CDR1 and CDR2 (germline): ENHRY, SYGVKD. In nucleotides, the CDR3 is TGTGCCACCCTCGGGGGGTCAGGTTTGGTGGCCTACGAGCAGTACTTC. Protein sequence: CATLGGSGLVAYEQYF.